This T cell receptor beta chain derives from a study of cytomegalovirus exposure and HLA in healthy donors (dated by TCRdb to 2016 to 2017). With respect to the entire study: An earlier analysis of a few hundred of the donors reported 276 Gb of sequence data and about 120 million unique TCR beta sequences obtained from some 200 million T cells. Roughly 300 gigabases of sequencing data and 78 million or so unique TCR sequences were included in an early release covering around 650 HLA-typed donors. The genetic ancestry cluster associated with self-reported Caucasian donors included 81% of the roughly 400 genotyped donors. The study aimed to test whether signatures of past pathogen exposure could be identified by cataloging public T cell receptors. The study used immunosequencing to profile the T cell repertoires of under 700 subjects and linked those repertoires to cytomegalovirus serostatus. Along with the roughly 610-subject first cohort, a separate validation cohort of about 110 different subjects was used. High-throughput TCR immunosequencing, statistical association of individual TCRs with disease status, and machine learning were combined to predict cytomegalovirus infection status. To study patterns of TCR occurrence, a later analysis re-analyzed previously published TCR beta repertoires from 666 donors and added high-resolution HLA genotyping. Rather than drawing on any new phenotypic data, the later analysis identified candidate immune exposures from TCR beta sequences and the way those sequences occurred across donors. An earlier analysis of a few hundred of the donors applied high-throughput TCR beta sequencing to assess whether each TCR beta V gene segment acted as functional or pseudogenic. Donor age, sex, ethnicity and CMV serostatus were compiled alongside the repertoire data. In a later genetic analysis, genome-wide SNP genotypes for about 65% of the 666 donors were used, and that subset was treated as a discovery cohort. All discovery cohort repertoires had been generated using a single sequencing platform. HLA typing covered class I and class II loci at four-digit resolution. The number of typed donors differed by locus: roughly 620-640 for A, B, C, DRB1 and DQB1; 500 to 550 for DQA1; approximately 600 for DPA1; and around 490 for DPB1. A handful of DR-DQ haplotypes were handled as single units for association and clustering because linkage in the cohort was strong. Across approximately 400 genotyped donors of the cohort, an average of about 240,000 unique TCR beta nucleotide sequences per donor were sequenced, and approximately 19% of those sequences were non-productive.

The library was prepared using the immunoSEQ multiplex PCR assay. The multiplex PCR relied on a mix of 60 forward primers for TCR Vbeta segments and 13 reverse primers for TCR Jbeta segments. A multiplex PCR assay on genomic DNA amplified the CDR3 region of rearranged TCR beta genes. The Illumina HiSeq System was used to sequence the amplified TCR beta libraries as 87-base-pair reads. On the authors' methods: A later analysis counted 65 million to 90 million unique TCR beta chains across the 666 repertoires, and around 12 million of these chains were shared by at least two donors. A nearest-neighbor algorithm error-corrected the raw reads and collapsed the reads into unique sequences, merging closely related sequences to remove PCR and sequencing errors. To assign V, D and J gene segments, CDR3 sequences were aligned to IMGT reference sequences. For a sequence to be retained, a match of at least six nucleotides was required to both a V gene segment and a J gene segment. Rearrangements were classified as productive when the CDR3 lacked stop codons and remained in frame with V and J, and all other rearrangements were classified as non-productive. CDR3 was defined by IMGT convention, running from the second conserved V-encoded cysteine to the conserved J-encoded phenylalanine. The earlier analysis of fewer than 750 of the donors excluded sequences that lacked an unambiguous match to a single V gene segment. In an earlier analysis of roughly 600 of the donors, a V segment was called functional when productive rearrangements were above 56.7%, and segregating when the standard deviation between donors exceeded 5%. A statistical classification framework was built to diagnose cytomegalovirus status from the catalog of TCR beta chain sequences. V and J gene assignment, in a later analysis, came from comparing TCR nucleotide sequences with IMGT/GENE-DB human TR gene sequences. A later analysis assigned CDR3 sequences and most-parsimonious VDJ recombination scenarios with the TCRdist pipeline. A later analysis defined each TCR beta chain by its CDR3 amino acid sequence plus V-gene family, and excluded reads lacking a unique V-gene family. In a later analysis, several hundred highly shared, low-generation-probability nucleotide sequences were removed to address suspected cross-contamination and a sequencing artifact. For each public chain, a later analysis derived a clonal expansion index from normalized ranks of inferred template counts within each repertoire. A later analysis computed generation probabilities with a VDJ recombination model fitted to out-of-frame rearrangements, and checked the results against IGoR. Hypergeometric tests were used in a later analysis to score TCR-TCR, TCR-HLA and TCR-CMV co-occurrence, with a repertoire-size bias correction applied to the TCR pairs. A later analysis estimated false discovery rates by permuting HLA or CMV assignments 20 times. In a later analysis, co-occurring TCRs were grouped using DBSCAN, and TCRdist sequence similarity was added for clustering within HLA-allele-positive subsets. Co-occurrence clustering excluded repertoires with fewer than 30,000 or more than 120,000 public chains, plus five with anomalous nucleotide sharing. Entries here come from immuneACCESS through TCRdb and include only in-frame sequences with V and J called. Some clones fail to appear in such tables; in the studies checked, an unresolved V gene covers under half of the shortfall, and the cause of the remainder is unknown. That table supplies the V and J calls and clone size; D and trimming were determined from the DNA. The sample includes 100,000 to 150,000 clones, with 60% to 80% observed a single time. Under 1.5% of the sample goes to the ten largest clones.

Only a few counts were recorded for this clone. Its recognized antigen is unknown. Within one base of it there is no much larger clone, and no base qualities were kept. In total, 500 to 700 healthy bone marrow donors made up the cohort. Cohort members were all nominally healthy when sampled, although unrecorded immune exposures were likely present. The donor tested CMV seronegative and was one of the 352 seronegative cohort members. Every donor gave a peripheral blood sample, and the peripheral blood mononuclear cells from that sample were used for TCR beta sequencing. The Qiagen DNeasy Blood Extraction Kit was used to extract genomic DNA from the blood cell samples. General conclusions and limits of the study: Only TCR beta chains were sequenced in this cohort, and the absence of alpha or paired-chain data limited detectable features. Because HLA typing was missing for some donors at each locus, association tests included only the typed subset. A later analysis associated some 17,000 TCR beta sequences with specific HLA alleles at a false discovery rate of 0.05. Correlated functional status among segregating V segments might reflect linkage disequilibrium, but an unknown experimental factor could not be ruled out. Because counts were too low, some 17 rarely observed V segments, including chromosome 9 orphons, were left out of the earlier analysis of 587 of the donors. The only immune exposure information available for the cohort was CMV serostatus. The authors suggested that the approach could potentially be generalized to other disease states and immunological phenotypes. Strong co-occurrence of HLA alleles, especially DR and DQ, made assigning TCR associations to individual alleles difficult. While some public TCRs were present in many individuals, most TCR sequences turned up only very rarely across donors. In vitro tests confirmed that a few of the cytomegalovirus-associated TCR beta chains recognize cytomegalovirus antigens. An earlier analysis of approximately 530 of the donors showed that most TCR beta V segments appeared in productive rearrangements either about 87% or about 30% of the time, which broadly matched IMGT annotations. In a later analysis, the rate of TCR association differed among HLA loci, with DRB1 alleles having the most associated TCRs and HLA-C alleles having the fewest. In the study, around 160 TCR beta chains were listed as associated with cytomegalovirus. An association between a missense DCLRE1C variant and V-gene and J-gene trimming of TCR beta chains was found in a later genetic analysis and replicated in an independent cohort. Roughly uniform sequencing depth across donors was assumed in presence/absence analyses, although this assumption may not hold. In a later analysis, HLA-associated TCR beta chains were found to be more clonally expanded and to have lower generation probabilities than equally common non-associated chains. In both the original and validation cohorts, the classifier was reported to diagnose cytomegalovirus status with high specificity and sensitivity. A cluster of highly shared sequence variants was judged likely to be a technical artifact of the sequencing pipeline. A further reported finding was that TCR beta sequences accurately predicted the HLA-A and HLA-B alleles for most subjects in the first cohort. According to a later analysis, parvovirus B19, influenza, CMV and Epstein-Barr virus appeared linked to several top co-occurrence clusters. Compared with the approximately 710-donor mean, donors in an Asian-associated ancestry cluster had fewer N-insertions in productive TCRs, according to a later genetic analysis. According to a later analysis, most CMV-associated TCR beta chains appeared to be HLA-restricted, and the HLA associations seemed to be driven largely by CMV exposure.

The sample consisted of PBMCs. The sequence was collected from a female donor in good health and CMV-seronegative.

Here is the DNA: TGTGCCAGCAGCTTATATGGGGGCCCGGGCTACGAGCAGTACTTC. It translates as CASSLYGGPGYEQYF. The V and J segments used are TRBV7-3 and TRBJ2-7; perhaps TRBD1 is the D gene, with 6 bases matching. In the germline V gene, CDR1 corresponds to SGHTA and CDR2 to FQGTGA. Counted from cysteine to phenylalanine, this CDR3 has 15 amino acids. Only the CDR3 portion is preserved as DNA: 45 bases, with reading frame beginning at the first base. V was cut back by 2 bases and J by 3 bases, leaving a gap of 14 bases between them.